The 32 T cell receptor beta chains in this list originate from one sample, sequenced in a study of CD8+ T cells in alopecia areata. cDNA reverse transcribed from extracted RNA served as the sequencing template. The assay was immunoSEQ multiplex PCR, and TCRdb's table has in-frame clones only and misses some. The table shows some 180,000 clones, with more than 60% occurring only once. Sequenced here: CD4+ T cells sorted from blood, sampled at week 0. These receptors were collected from a human donor with alopecia areata.

This clone was detected only once. The V call is TRBV30, the J call TRBJ1-1; possible D gene TRBD1, 5 bases. CDR1 and CDR2 from the germline V gene are GTSNPN and SVGIG (reference sequence). CDR3 size: 13 residues. Trimming took 6 bases from V and 1 from J, leaving 12 bases between them. The CDR3 region has the DNA TGTGCCTGTCACCGGGACGGGAACACTGAAGCTTTCTTT. Translation gives CACHRDGNTEAFF.

The chain employs TRBV5-6 and TRBJ2-5; no reliable D call. V was shortened by 4 bases and J by 0 bases, with 10 bases between the two germline ends. Germline V lookup: CDR1 SGHDT, CDR2 YYEEEE. This CDR3 has 14 residues. CDR3 DNA: TGTGCCAGCAGCCCAGTCCCGTACCAAGAGACCCAGTACTTC. It yields the protein CASSPVPYQETQYF.

This clone was found once. Other DNA sequences in the same sample also yield this CDR3. This chain joins TRBV30 and TRBJ2-2; no clear D gene. The V and J ends lost 0 bases and 1 base respectively, with 0 bases between them. Per the germline V gene, CDR1 is GTSNPN and CDR2 is SVGIG (reference sequence). The CDR3 covers 12 residues. The CDR3 DNA reads TGTGCCTGGAGTGTGAACACCGGGGAGCTGTTTTTT. This encodes CAWSVNTGELFF.

V usage is TRBV6-5 and J usage is TRBJ1-2; 7 bases fit TRBD1. In germline, CDR1 is MNHEY, CDR2 SVGAGI. Trimming cost V 5 bases and J 4 bases; bases outside gene matches: 10. The CDR3 extends over 15 amino acids. The CDR3 nucleotides are TGTGCCAGCAGTCAATCCTGGACAGGCGTCTATGGCTACACCTTC. This gives the protein CASSQSWTGVYGYTF.

This clone came up once. The chain links TRBV5-1 to TRBJ1-2; weak D call: TRBD1 (5 bases). The CDR3 is made up of 13 amino acids. Germline CDR1 SGHRS, CDR2 YFSETQ. The V and J ends lost 0 bases and 5 bases respectively, with 8 bases between them. Here the CDR3 reads CASSLAAGYGYTF. The CDR3 nucleotides are TGCGCCAGCAGCTTGGCGGCAGGGTATGGCTACACCTTC. Looking up the rest from reference TRBV5-1 and TRBJ1-2 gives the full variable domain: KAGVTQTPRYLIKTRGQQVTLSCSPISGHRSVSWYQQTPGQGLQFLFEYFSETQRNKGNFPGRFSGRQFSNSRSEMNVSTLELGDSALYLCASSLAAGYGYTFGSGTRLTVV.

The gene calls are TRBV20-1 and TRBJ2-7; no reliable D call. Trimming removed 3 bases from V and 6 bases from J, with 9 bases in between. Germline V gene data show CDR1 as DFQATT and CDR2 as SNEGSKA (reference sequence). CDR3 length equals 11 residues. The CDR3 sequence: CSARVVSEQYF. CDR3 DNA: TGCAGTGCTAGGGTAGTTTCCGAGCAGTACTTC.

The chain is built from TRBV4-3 and TRBJ2-5; 9 positions match TRBD1. With 0 bases clipped from V and 0 bases from J, the junction kept 5 bases outside the gene matches. The germline CDR1 and CDR2 sequences are LGHNA and YSLEER. CDR3 length: 17 amino acids. This CDR3 reads CASSQEGTGGYQETQYF. CDR3 nucleotide sequence: TGCGCCAGCAGCCAAGAGGGTACAGGGGGCTACCAAGAGACCCAGTACTTC.

The rearrangement joins TRBV30 to TRBJ2-2, with D hard to call. Trimming removed 7 bases from V and 7 bases from J, with 13 bases in between. The CDR3 has 12 residues. The germline V gene encodes CDR1 GTSNPN and CDR2 SVGIG (reference sequence). CDR3: CASRYPGGELFF. DNA for the CDR3: TGTGCCTCCAGATACCCAGGCGGGGAGCTGTTTTTT. Based on the CDR3 plus reference TRBV30 and TRBJ2-2, the full variable domain is SQTIHQWPATLVQPVGSPLSLECTVEGTSNPNLYWYRQAAGRGLQLLFYSVGIGQISSEVPQNLSASRPQDRQFILSSKKLLLSDSGFYLCASRYPGGELFFGEGSRLTVL.

The chain carries TRBV7-2 and TRBJ2-7, with D possibly being TRBD2 (6 bases). This CDR3 contains 15 residues. With 7 bases removed from V and 6 bases from J, the gap between germline ends came to 22 bases. CDR1 SGHTA and CDR2 FQGNSA come from the germline V gene. CDR3 amino acids: CASTAIETGGVEQYF. CDR3 nucleotides: TGTGCCAGCACCGCCATAGAGACGGGCGGGGTCGAGCAGTACTTC.

The chain recombines TRBV7-2 with TRBJ1-1; D is undetermined. The CDR3 is 14 residues long. V was trimmed by 1 base and J by 5 bases, leaving 11 bases between them. Germline CDR1 reads SGHTA; CDR2 reads FQGNSA. CDR3 sequence (DNA): TGTGCCAGCAGCTTAGATCGGATGAGGACTGAAGCTTTCTTT. Its translation is CASSLDRMRTEAFF.

V usage is TRBV11-2 and J usage is TRBJ2-1; TRBD2 is a possible D gene (5 bases). From germline, CDR1 is SGHAT and CDR2 FQNNGV. The CDR3 totals 14 residues. V lost 2 bases and J 9 bases, leaving 14 bases between the germline ends. The CDR3 sequence is CASSLSRSEGEQFF. CDR3 bases: TGTGCCAGCAGCTTATCGAGGAGCGAGGGTGAGCAGTTCTTC.

The CDR3 loop reads CASSDGVRETQYF. CDR3 nucleotides: TGTGCCAGCAGTGACGGAGTCCGGGAGACCCAGTACTTC. The chain couples TRBV2 to TRBJ2-5; no firm D call. V was trimmed by 3 bases and J by 5 bases, leaving 10 bases between them. The V gene's germline CDR1 is SNHLY and CDR2 FYNNEI. This CDR3 is built from 13 residues.

This clone has only a few counts. This rearrangement joins TRBV30 to TRBJ2-3; no clear D gene. V shed 0 bases and J shed 0 bases, with 7 bases lying between them. The CDR3 runs to 14 residues. Germline CDR1 reads GTSNPN; CDR2 reads SVGIG (reference sequence). The CDR3 loop reads CAWSVVASTDTQYF. In nucleotides, the CDR3 is TGTGCCTGGAGTGTGGTAGCAAGCACAGATACGCAGTATTTT.

The chain employs TRBV30 and TRBJ1-1; 8 nucleotides line up with TRBD1. J was trimmed by 4 bases and V by 0 bases; bases with no gene match: 4. The germline V gene encodes CDR1 GTSNPN and CDR2 SVGIG (reference sequence). This CDR3 region has 14 residues. The CDR3 sequence is CAWSVLQGGTEAFF. The DNA of the CDR3 is TGTGCCTGGAGTGTACTACAGGGGGGCACTGAAGCTTTCTTT.

This clone was seen a handful of times. The CDR3 loop reads CASSQAHPQRGTAYEQYF. CDR3 DNA sequence: TGCGCCAGCAGCCAAGCCCACCCCCAGCGGGGGACAGCCTACGAGCAGTACTTC. The chain links TRBV4-1 to TRBJ2-7; possibly TRBD2 for D (8 bases). Trimming took 1 base from V and 2 from J, leaving 21 bases between them. Germline CDR1 MGHRA, CDR2 YSYEKL. The CDR3 is 18 residues long.

In this sample, this clone turned up once. The chain links TRBV27 to TRBJ2-5; TRBD2 agrees at 7 bases. J lost 6 bases, V lost 2 bases, and 6 bases had no gene match. Germline CDR1 MNHEY, CDR2 SMNVEV (reference sequence). CDR3 length equals 14 residues. The CDR3 loop reads CASSLTGGGKTQYF. CDR3 bases: TGTGCCAGCAGTTTAACGGGGGGTGGTAAGACCCAGTACTTC.

This rearrangement joins TRBV29-1 to TRBJ1-2; weak D call: TRBD1 (6 bases). The CDR3 sequence is 14 residues long. CDR1 and CDR2 (germline): SQVTM, ANQGSEA. Deletions cut 0 bases from V and 3 bases from J, with 11 bases between. As DNA, the CDR3 is TGCAGCGTTGAAGATCGGGGGGCCCACTATGGCTACACCTTC. It yields the protein CSVEDRGAHYGYTF.

The rearrangement links TRBV30 to TRBJ2-1; TRBD1 matches 7 bases. The trim removed 2 bases at V and 4 bases at J, leaving 11 bases unmatched. This CDR3 comprises 16 residues. Germline CDR1 reads GTSNPN; CDR2 reads SVGIG (reference sequence). CDR3 DNA: TGTGCCTGGAGTAGACCCCGAGGGGGCTCTTACAATGAGCAGTTCTTC. Translating it yields CAWSRPRGGSYNEQFF.

This chain connects TRBV4-1 to TRBJ2-3, with 16 bases matching TRBD2. The CDR3 covers 19 residues. Germline CDR1 is MGHRA and CDR2 is YSYEKL. Unmatched junction bases numbered 11, after V lost 2 bases and J lost 6 bases. This CDR3 reads CASSQIPGTSGGALDTQYF. The CDR3 DNA is TGCGCCAGCAGCCAAATTCCCGGGACTAGCGGGGGGGCCCTGGATACGCAGTATTTT.

Note on this clone: The identical CDR3 is also encoded by other nucleotide sequences in the sample. The V call is TRBV29-1, the J call TRBJ1-1, with TRBD1 identical over 10 bases. The CDR3 has 13 residues. J lost 5 bases, V lost 1 base, and 1 base had no gene match. The V gene's germline CDR1 is SQVTM and CDR2 ANQGSEA. The CDR3 is CSVEGTGGTEAFF. Here the CDR3 DNA reads TGCAGCGTTGAAGGGACAGGGGGAACTGAAGCTTTCTTT.

This chain links TRBV5-1 with TRBJ2-7; no firm D call. V lost 1 base and J 4 bases, leaving 9 bases between the germline ends. Germline-derived CDR1 and CDR2 are SGHRS and YFSETQ. The CDR3 contains 13 residues. The CDR3 sequence is CASSLPGRYEQYF. CDR3 sequence (DNA): TGCGCCAGCAGCTTGCCCGGAAGATACGAGCAGTACTTC.

The V and J genes are TRBV6-5 and TRBJ2-7; D gene ambiguous. This CDR3 contains 13 residues. Trimming cost V 6 bases and J 0 bases, with 9 bases left between them. The germline CDR1 and CDR2 sequences are MNHEY and SVGAGI. The chain's CDR3 is CASRGPSSYEQYF. CDR3 nucleotides: TGTGCCAGCAGGGGCCCGAGCTCCTACGAGCAGTACTTC.

This clone came up once. The chain uses TRBV7-2 and TRBJ1-1, with D uncertain. The CDR3 is made up of 12 amino acids. Germline values: CDR1 SGHTA, CDR2 FQGNSA. Trimming shortened V by 3 bases and J by 11 bases, and 13 bases separated the two germline ends. The CDR3 region has the DNA TGTGCCAGCAGCTTCTCTGGACGACTCGCTTTCTTT. It encodes CASSFSGRLAFF.

V usage is TRBV5-4 and J usage is TRBJ2-1; 9 bases are a match to TRBD1. The CDR3 sequence is 13 residues long. Trimming removed 3 bases from V and 8 bases from J; junction bases left unmatched: 3. Germline assignment: CDR1 SGHNT and CDR2 YYREEE (reference sequence). In nucleotides, the CDR3 is TGTGCCAGCAGCTGGGACAGGGCTGATGAGCAGTTCTTC. This sequence encodes CASSWDRADEQFF.

This chain's CDR3 is CAWDTNRGSDTGELFF. CDR3 bases: TGTGCCTGGGACACCAACAGGGGCTCCGACACCGGGGAGCTGTTTTTT. This chain uses TRBV30 with TRBJ2-2; the match to TRBD1 covers 7 bases. The J segment lost 3 bases and the V segment lost 5 bases, leaving 12 bases of the junction unmatched. CDR3 length equals 16 residues. Germline CDR1 reads GTSNPN; CDR2 reads SVGIG (reference sequence).

This rearrangement joins TRBV7-3 to TRBJ1-2; D might be TRBD1 (6 bases). The CDR3 sequence is 13 residues long. The germline CDR1 and CDR2 sequences are SGHTA and FQGTGA. V was cut by 1 base and J by 8 bases, with 11 bases left in between. CDR3 sequence reads: CASSLISGAGYTF. CDR3 in DNA: TGTGCCAGCAGCTTAATTTCAGGGGCCGGCTACACCTTC.

The V call is TRBV9, the J call TRBJ2-7; 9 nucleotides agree with TRBD2. The CDR3 is made up of 15 amino acids. CDR1 and CDR2 (germline): SGDLS, YYNGEE. Unmatched junction bases numbered 6, after V lost 2 bases and J lost 3 bases. Written as DNA, the CDR3 is TGTGCCAGCAGCGTGTTAGCGGGGGCCTTCTACGAGCAGTACTTC. This translates into CASSVLAGAFYEQYF.

The V gene is TRBV30, the J gene TRBJ2-7; 12 nucleotides match TRBD1. Per germline, CDR1 GTSNPN and CDR2 SVGIG (reference sequence). Trimming removed 2 bases from V and 9 bases from J; junction bases left unmatched: 8. This CDR3 is built from 14 residues. As DNA, the CDR3 is TGTGCCTGGAGTATACCGGGACAGGGGGCGGTGCAGTACTTC. It yields the protein CAWSIPGQGAVQYF.

CDR3 loop: CASLEGATYEQYF. The CDR3 DNA is TGTGCCAGCCTCGAGGGGGCAACCTACGAGCAGTACTTC. The V call is TRBV28, the J call TRBJ2-7, with 7 bases fitting TRBD1. Germline V gives CDR1 MDHEN, CDR2 SYDVKM. CDR3 length: 13 residues. The V segment lost 8 bases and the J segment 2 bases; nucleotides outside the gene matches: 6.

This clone has a handful of counts. V and J are TRBV29-1 and TRBJ2-7; the D is unclear. V lost 7 bases, J lost 1 base, and 11 bases lay in between. The CDR3 is 12 residues long. Germline assignment: CDR1 SQVTM and CDR2 ANQGSEA. CDR3 residues: CSAGVGSYEQYF. Here the CDR3 DNA reads TGCAGCGCCGGAGTGGGATCCTACGAGCAGTACTTC.

This clone was seen more than once but under ten times. The chain joins TRBV4-3 to TRBJ2-3; D possibly uses TRBD1 or TRBD2 (5 bases each). CDR3 length: 18 amino acids. Trimming removed 1 base from V and 4 bases from J, with 21 bases in between. Per germline, CDR1 LGHNA and CDR2 YSLEER. In DNA, the CDR3 is TGCGCCAGCAGCCAAGGGGACGGGACCCCTAACTATCCAGATACGCAGTATTTT. Amino acid sequence: CASSQGDGTPNYPDTQYF.

The chain links TRBV30 to TRBJ2-5, with 7 bases that match TRBD2. The CDR3 loop spans 14 amino acids. V was clipped by 3 bases and J by 4 bases; unmatched bases: 8. Looked up from germline, CDR1 is GTSNPN and CDR2 is SVGIG (reference sequence). CDR3 bases: TGTGCCTGGAGAGCTCTAGGGAGGGGAGAGACCCAGTACTTC. Residues: CAWRALGRGETQYF.